A single sample is the source of the 29 T cell receptor beta chains below, sequenced in a study of cytomegalovirus exposure and HLA in healthy donors. Primers for the PCR totalled 60 Vbeta and 13 Jbeta. Sequencing was performed with immunoSEQ multiplex PCR; in TCRdb, only in-frame clones are kept and a portion is missing. Of about 120,000 clones listed, 8.5% to 9% are singletons. The sample comprised PBMCs. These receptors originate from a woman aged 40 to 50 in good health and CMV-seropositive.

This clone showed up just a few times. This sequence joins TRBV30 and TRBJ2-2, with a weak D call TRBD1 (6 bases). V lost 0 bases and J lost 1, with 9 bases in between. The V gene's germline CDR1 is GTSNPN and CDR2 SVGIG (reference sequence). CDR3 size: 15 residues. The CDR3 nucleotides are TGTGCCTGGAGTGTAATAGGGGGGAACACCGGGGAGCTGTTTTTT. Translating it yields CAWSVIGGNTGELFF.

A few counts support this clone. The chain employs TRBV6-5 and TRBJ1-2, with D possibly being TRBD1 (6 bases). The CDR3 sequence is 16 residues long. Trimming took 2 bases from V and 2 from J, leaving 15 bases between them. Germline CDR1 is MNHEY and CDR2 is SVGAGI. CDR3 in amino acids: CASSYDPGQSNYGYTF. The CDR3 nucleotides read TGTGCCAGCAGTTACGATCCCGGACAGTCCAACTATGGCTACACCTTC.

The table lists this clone with a few counts. V usage is TRBV30 and J usage is TRBJ1-6; possible D gene TRBD1, 5 bases. Looked up from germline, CDR1 is GTSNPN and CDR2 is SVGIG (reference sequence). This CDR3 spans 13 amino acids. Trimming left V 4 bases short and J 8 bases short, with 12 bases between. The CDR3 loop reads CAWNGRADSPLHF. The CDR3 region has the DNA TGTGCCTGGAATGGCAGGGCGGATTCACCCCTCCACTTT.

This clone has a count of ten or more. The chain uses TRBV5-6 and TRBJ1-4, with TRBD1 matching over 9 bases. The germline gives CDR1 SGHDT, CDR2 YYEEEE. The CDR3 is made up of 15 amino acids. V lost 5 bases, J lost 4 bases, and 6 bases stayed unmatched. For the CDR3, the DNA is TGTGCCAGCAGTACCGGGACAGGGAGTAATGAAAAACTGTTTTTT. Its translation: CASSTGTGSNEKLFF.

The rearrangement uses TRBV15 and TRBJ2-5; 7 nucleotides line up with TRBD1. Trimming at V came to 6 bases and at J to 4 bases, leaving 5 bases not matched to a gene. Germline-derived CDR1 and CDR2 are LNHNV and YYDKDF (reference sequence). This CDR3 comprises 13 residues. CDR3 in DNA: TGTGCCACCAGTTCCAGGGGGACAGAGACCCAGTACTTC. Its protein is CATSSRGTETQYF.

V gene TRBV27 combines with J gene TRBJ2-7; TRBD1 is a possible D gene (5 bases). Trimming removed 2 bases at V and 3 bases at J, with 11 bases between. The CDR3 is made up of 14 amino acids. Germline V gene data show CDR1 as MNHEY and CDR2 as SMNVEV (reference sequence). The CDR3 loop is CASSLMYDSYEQYF. The DNA for the CDR3 is TGTGCCAGCAGTTTAATGTATGACAGCTACGAGCAGTACTTC.

This clone turned up a few times. The genes are TRBV2 and TRBJ1-5; D is possibly TRBD1 (5 bases). Per germline, CDR1 SNHLY and CDR2 FYNNEI. The CDR3 runs 13 residues. V lost 4 bases, J lost 4 bases, and 8 bases lay in between. CDR3 sequence reads: CASSGQLNQPQHF. DNA of the CDR3: TGTGCCAGCAGTGGACAGCTTAATCAGCCCCAGCATTTT.

This clone was seen more than once but under ten times. The rearrangement joins TRBV7-9 to TRBJ1-6, with 8 bases lining up with TRBD1. Germline-derived CDR1 and CDR2 are SEHNR and FQNEAQ (reference sequence). The V gene end was trimmed by 2 bases and the J gene end by 4 bases; junction bases not matched to a gene: 10. This CDR3 has 18 amino acids. The CDR3 sequence is CASSLPLDRAFYNSPLHF. The CDR3 coding sequence is TGTGCCAGCAGCTTACCCCTGGACAGGGCATTTTATAATTCACCCCTCCACTTT.

The chain has TRBV27 and TRBJ1-5; D perhaps matches TRBD1 (6 bases). V shed 5 bases and J shed 6 bases, with 11 bases lying between them. This CDR3 comprises 13 residues. Germline lookup yields CDR1 MNHEY and CDR2 SMNVEV (reference sequence). CDR3 loop: CASSPGVRQPQHF. In DNA, the CDR3 is TGTGCCAGCAGTCCAGGGGTTCGTCAGCCCCAGCATTTT.

This clone was observed a few times. The CDR3 DNA sequence: TGTGCCAGCAGTCGGGGACTAGACCCGAGCACAGATACGCAGTATTTT. Its protein is CASSRGLDPSTDTQYF. This chain links TRBV2 with TRBJ2-3; 8 nucleotides agree with TRBD2. Germline assignment: CDR1 SNHLY and CDR2 FYNNEI. J was trimmed by 0 bases and V by 5 bases; bases with no gene match: 7. This CDR3 has 16 residues.

This clone was recorded a few times. This chain links TRBV6-1 with TRBJ2-7; TRBD1 matches 7 bases. Trimming cost V 2 bases and J 12 bases; bases outside gene matches: 7. Germline V CDR1 and CDR2: MNHNS, SASEGT. This CDR3 region has 12 residues. The CDR3 is CASSELDRATYF. The CDR3 region has the DNA TGTGCCAGCAGTGAACTCGACAGGGCAACGTACTTC.

This clone was seen a handful of times. This rearrangement joins TRBV28 to TRBJ1-2, with D tentatively TRBD1 (6 bases). This CDR3 region has 20 residues. Deletions cut 5 bases from V and 0 bases from J, with 28 bases between. CDR1 and CDR2 from the germline V gene are MDHEN and SYDVKM. Here the CDR3 DNA reads TGTGCCAGCAGTGTCGGCCCTTTCCCAGCGACAGGCGAGCCTAACTATGGCTACACCTTC. This encodes CASSVGPFPATGEPNYGYTF.

The gene calls are TRBV6-5 and TRBJ1-2; TRBD1 is a possible D gene (6 bases). Trimming cost V 6 bases and J 4 bases, with 15 bases left between them. Germline V gene sequence: CDR1 MNHEY, CDR2 SVGAGI. This CDR3 is built from 14 residues. The CDR3 loop is CASSSKTGGYGYTF. In DNA form, the CDR3 reads TGTGCCAGCAGCTCGAAGACAGGAGGCTATGGCTACACCTTC.

The rearrangement uses TRBV6-4 and TRBJ2-2, with TRBD1 matching over 9 bases. The V gene's germline CDR1 is MRHNA and CDR2 SNTAGT. V was pared by 2 bases and J by 6 bases, with 4 bases of the junction left unmatched. The CDR3 length is 15 residues. CDR3 amino acids: CASSDDYRGPGELFF. CDR3 DNA sequence: TGTGCCAGCAGTGACGATTACAGGGGGCCCGGGGAGCTGTTTTTT.

This clone has just a few counts. The V call is TRBV30, the J call TRBJ1-3, with a weak D call TRBD1 (5 bases). V dropped 6 bases and J dropped 4 bases, with 10 bases sitting between them. CDR1 GTSNPN and CDR2 SVGIG come from the germline V gene (reference sequence). The CDR3 consists of 12 residues. This CDR3 is CACGASGNTIYF. CDR3 sequence (DNA): TGTGCCTGTGGGGCGTCGGGAAACACCATATATTTT.

Only a few counts were recorded for this clone. The V and J genes are TRBV6-1 and TRBJ2-7, with 12 nucleotides matching TRBD2. Germline assignment: CDR1 MNHNS and CDR2 SASEGT. Trimming took 6 bases from V and 4 from J; bases not matched to a gene: 7. There are 15 residues in the CDR3. In DNA form, the CDR3 reads TGTGCCAGCAGCCCTAGCGGGGGGGCCAGGTACGAGCAGTACTTC. Translation: CASSPSGGARYEQYF.

V and J are TRBV10-1 and TRBJ2-1, with 8 nucleotides matching TRBD2. Germline CDR1 WNHNN, CDR2 SYGVQD (reference sequence). This CDR3 comprises 14 residues. With 3 bases clipped from V and 5 bases from J, the junction kept 3 bases outside the gene matches. DNA for the CDR3: TGCGCCAGCAGTGAAAGCGGGGGAAACAATGAGCAGTTCTTC. It codes for CASSESGGNNEQFF.

This chain uses TRBV5-4 with TRBJ1-4, with no clear D. The CDR3 spans 13 residues. The V gene's germline CDR1 is SGHNT and CDR2 YYREEE (reference sequence). Trimming removed 0 bases at V and 7 bases at J, with 7 bases between. The CDR3 region is CASSLALSEKLFF. The CDR3 DNA follows: TGTGCCAGCAGCTTGGCCCTATCTGAAAAACTGTTTTTT. The whole variable domain, remainder taken from reference TRBV5-4 and TRBJ1-4, is ETGVTQSPTHLIKTRGQQVTLRCSSQSGHNTVSWYQQALGQGPQFIFQYYREEENGRGNFPPRFSGLQFPNYSSELNVNALELDDSALYLCASSLALSEKLFFGSGTQLSVL.

The chain recombines TRBV27 with TRBJ1-1; D possibly corresponds to TRBD1 (6 bases). The CDR3 length is 14 residues. Per the germline V gene, CDR1 is MNHEY and CDR2 is SMNVEV (reference sequence). Deletions cut 1 base from V and 3 bases from J, with 9 bases between. The CDR3 nucleotides are TGTGCCAGCAGTTTATACAGGGCTTACACTGAAGCTTTCTTT. This gives the protein CASSLYRAYTEAFF.

A few counts support this clone. V gene TRBV10-3 combines with J gene TRBJ1-1, with 7 bases identical to TRBD1. Germline CDR1 and CDR2: ENHRY and SYGVKD. V was clipped by 8 bases and J by 1 base; unmatched bases: 4. The CDR3 has 13 amino acids. The CDR3 loop is CAIGGQQNTEAFF. In nucleotides, the CDR3 is TGTGCCATCGGGGGACAGCAGAACACTGAAGCTTTCTTT.

The chain carries TRBV5-8 and TRBJ1-1, with D hard to call. This CDR3 spans 16 amino acids. Germline CDR1 SGHTS, CDR2 YDEGEE. The V end was cut by 0 bases, the J end by 1 base, with 13 bases between. CDR3 sequence (DNA): TGTGCCAGCAGCTTGGTTGAGACCAGACAGAACACTGAAGCTTTCTTT. This encodes CASSLVETRQNTEAFF.

This chain connects TRBV10-3 to TRBJ2-5, with 8 bases aligning to TRBD2. This CDR3 contains 13 residues. CDR1 is ENHRY and CDR2 is SYGVKD in the germline V gene. V lost 6 bases and J lost 5; bases outside the gene matches: 5. The chain's CDR3 is CAIRRGAGETQYF. The CDR3 DNA sequence: TGTGCCATCAGGCGGGGGGCCGGTGAGACCCAGTACTTC.

This rearrangement joins TRBV30 to TRBJ1-1, with no clear D. The V gene's germline CDR1 is GTSNPN and CDR2 SVGIG (reference sequence). The CDR3 contains 12 residues. Trimming took off 4 bases at V and 5 bases at J, with 11 bases between the two ends. Here the CDR3 DNA reads TGTGCCTGGATGCCAGGTCGAACTGAAGCTTTCTTT. Translating gives CAWMPGRTEAFF.

The chain combines TRBV2 with TRBJ2-3, with TRBD1 matching 12 bases. CDR3 length equals 16 residues. The V and J ends lost 3 bases and 2 bases, in that order; junction bases with no gene match: 3. The germline V gene has CDR1 SNHLY and CDR2 FYNNEI. As DNA, the CDR3 is TGTGCCAGCAGTGAGATGGGACAGGGGGCCACAGATACGCAGTATTTT. This gives the protein CASSEMGQGATDTQYF.

In its sample, this clone was seen a few times. The V call is TRBV9, the J call TRBJ2-7, with 7 bases lining up with TRBD2. Germline CDR1 is SGDLS and CDR2 is YYNGEE. CDR3 length: 17 amino acids. The junction had 15 bases not matched to a gene; V was cut back by 3 bases and J by 3 bases. CDR3 sequence (DNA): TGTGCCAGCAGCGCACACGCGGCGGGGGACCTATTCTACGAGCAGTACTTC. Translating gives CASSAHAAGDLFYEQYF.

V gene TRBV18 combines with J gene TRBJ2-7, with 9 positions matching TRBD1. Trimming removed 1 base from V and 3 bases from J; junction bases left unmatched: 4. Germline lookup yields CDR1 KGHSH and CDR2 LQKENI. This CDR3 comprises 15 residues. The CDR3 reads CASSPRTGERYEQYF. The CDR3 nucleotides are TGTGCCAGCTCACCACGGACAGGGGAGCGCTACGAGCAGTACTTC.

This clone was seen more than once but under ten times. This chain connects TRBV19 to TRBJ2-2, with D unresolved. The V and J ends lost 5 bases and 8 bases respectively, with 21 bases between them. CDR1 and CDR2 (germline): LNHDA, SQIVND (reference sequence). CDR3 length: 16 amino acids. The CDR3 here is CASSPRVPPYSGELFF. CDR3 in DNA: TGTGCCAGTAGTCCCCGGGTCCCACCTTACTCTGGGGAGCTGTTTTTT.

This clone has a handful of counts. This chain connects TRBV19 to TRBJ1-1; unclear D gene. V lost 6 bases, J lost 9 bases, and 14 bases lay in between. CDR3 size: 12 residues. Germline V gene data show CDR1 as LNHDA and CDR2 as SQIVND (reference sequence). The CDR3 sequence is CASSSTLYQAFF. The CDR3 DNA sequence: TGTGCCAGTAGCTCGACACTCTACCAAGCTTTCTTT.

The gene calls are TRBV28 and TRBJ2-5, with 8 bases matching TRBD2. CDR1 is MDHEN, CDR2 SYDVKM, per germline. The CDR3 has 16 amino acids. The V and J ends lost 6 bases and 5 bases, in that order; junction bases with no gene match: 14. CDR3 protein: CASRPSTRTSIETQYF. CDR3 nucleotides: TGTGCCAGCAGACCTTCTACCCGGACTAGCATCGAGACCCAGTACTTC.